Below, 27 T cell receptor beta chains from the same sample are listed, as sequenced in a study of vaccination effects on CD4 cells after COVID-19. This table comes from immunoSEQ multiplex PCR, and its TCRdb copy is limited to in-frame clones, with some not included. The sample carries some 30,000 clones, around three fifths recorded once. These receptors are not linked to any known antigen. Under the ViraFEST assay, PBMC were stimulated with viral peptide pools so that antigen-specific CD4+ T cells expanded. Sequencing was performed afterwards. Cells that had been cultured for 10 days were the source of isolated CD4+ T cells. Each person got two doses of an mRNA SARS-CoV-2 vaccine, BNT162b2 or mRNA-1273. The source was CD4+ T cells from PBMCs cultured with SARS-CoV-2 spike peptides, collected after COVID-19 vaccination. The receptors were sampled from a human donor who received a COVID-19 vaccine.

The chain employs TRBV7-8 and TRBJ2-3; D ambiguous. V lost 3 bases and J lost 4, with 14 bases in between. The CDR3 is 15 amino acids. Germline V gives CDR1 SGHVS, CDR2 FQNEAQ. In DNA form, the CDR3 reads TGTGCCAGCAGCTTTAGGGCAGCCTCCCCAGATACGCAGTATTTT. Translating it yields CASSFRAASPDTQYF.

The chain couples TRBV27 to TRBJ2-7, with D unclear. V was shortened by 2 bases and J by 2 bases, with 13 bases between the two germline ends. The CDR3 totals 15 residues. Germline loops: CDR1 MNHEY, CDR2 SMNVEV (reference sequence). Here the CDR3 DNA reads TGTGCCAGCAGTTTAAAACCGGGCGATACCTACGAGCAGTACTTC. Protein: CASSLKPGDTYEQYF.

The chain has TRBV9 and TRBJ1-3; 7 bases are a match to TRBD1. The junction had 9 bases not matched to a gene; V was cut back by 4 bases and J by 8 bases. The CDR3 spans 14 residues. Germline-derived CDR1 and CDR2 are SGDLS and YYNGEE. CDR3 protein: CASSLGTVGDTIYF. The CDR3 nucleotides read TGTGCCAGCAGCCTAGGGACAGTAGGGGACACCATATATTTT.

This clone came up a few times. This sample also contains other DNA sequences that code for the same CDR3. V usage is TRBV20-1 and J usage is TRBJ2-1, with TRBD2 matching over 11 bases. CDR1 and CDR2 from the germline V gene are DFQATT and SNEGSKA (reference sequence). The CDR3 has 15 residues. V trimming: 3 bases; J trimming: 6 bases; junction bases outside the gene matches: 7. CDR3 region: CSASGLAGGLNEQFF. The CDR3 DNA sequence: TGCAGTGCTAGTGGGCTAGCGGGAGGCCTCAATGAGCAGTTCTTC.

The chain couples TRBV7-8 to TRBJ2-3; TRBD2 matches at 11 bases. The germline V gene has CDR1 SGHVS and CDR2 FQNEAQ. CDR3 size: 16 residues. V shed 2 bases, J shed 3 bases, and the junction held 4 bases outside the gene matches. The CDR3 is CASSLLASGGTDTQYF. CDR3 nucleotide sequence: TGTGCCAGCAGCTTATTGGCTAGCGGGGGGACAGATACGCAGTATTTT.

This clone has more than one count but fewer than ten. The chain carries TRBV10-3 and TRBJ2-7; 7 bases align to TRBD2. CDR1 and CDR2 (germline): ENHRY, SYGVKD. The CDR3 loop spans 13 amino acids. The ends lost 6 bases at V and 2 bases at J; junction bases unmatched: 4. CDR3 in amino acids: CAIRAGTTYEQYF. CDR3 nucleotides: TGTGCCATCAGAGCCGGGACTACCTACGAGCAGTACTTC.

The rearrangement joins TRBV7-9 to TRBJ2-3; 9 positions match TRBD1. Germline trimming cut 5 bases from V and 6 bases from J; bases unmatched to any gene: 12. The CDR3 runs to 16 residues. Germline assignment: CDR1 SEHNR and CDR2 FQNEAQ (reference sequence). This chain's CDR3 is CASSLGGTGTPDTQYF. The CDR3 region has the DNA TGTGCCAGCAGCCTAGGCGGGACAGGGACCCCGGATACGCAGTATTTT.

The chain recombines TRBV6-5 with TRBJ2-7, with D possibly matching TRBD1 (5 bases). Trimming left V 3 bases short and J 6 bases short, with 15 bases between. CDR3 length: 14 amino acids. The V gene's germline CDR1 is MNHEY and CDR2 SVGAGI. The CDR3 DNA is TGTGCCAGCAGTTATAGTGGTTGGGGCTCCGAGCAGTACTTC. Translation: CASSYSGWGSEQYF.

This chain connects TRBV11-3 to TRBJ2-2; D unresolved. The germline V gene has CDR1 SGHNT and CDR2 YENEEA. Trimming removed 4 bases at V and 5 bases at J, with 20 bases between. The CDR3 consists of 17 residues. CDR3 region: CASSSTWWPSMTGELFF. DNA for the CDR3: TGTGCCAGCAGCTCGACTTGGTGGCCCAGTATGACCGGGGAGCTGTTTTTT.

Only a few counts were recorded for this clone. The chain has TRBV7-9 and TRBJ1-1; perhaps TRBD1 as D (5 bases). CDR3 size: 15 residues. CDR1 is SEHNR, CDR2 FQNEAQ, per germline (reference sequence). V was cut by 6 bases and J by 7 bases, with 21 bases left in between. CDR3 region: CASSSVRGGTGEAFF. Here the CDR3 DNA reads TGTGCCAGCAGTTCAGTCCGTGGGGGGACCGGTGAAGCTTTCTTT.

Of note for this clone: Other nucleotide sequences from this sample produce the same CDR3. The rearrangement links TRBV12-3 or TRBV12-4 to TRBJ1-5; 7 bases line up with TRBD1. CDR3 size: 13 residues. Trimming at V came to 6 bases and at J to 4 bases, leaving 3 bases not matched to a gene. CDR3 DNA sequence: TGTGCCAGCAGAAGGACAGGTAATCAGCCCCAGCATTTT. Encoded protein: CASRRTGNQPQHF.

The chain employs TRBV9 and TRBJ2-1, with D unresolved. This CDR3 has 13 amino acids. The germline CDR1 and CDR2 sequences are SGDLS and YYNGEE. The V end lost 0 bases, the J end lost 9 bases, and 10 bases lay between the germline ends. CDR3 sequence (DNA): TGTGCCAGCAGCGTAGACAGCGAAGGTGAGCAGTTCTTC. This sequence encodes CASSVDSEGEQFF.

V and J are TRBV6-1 and TRBJ2-3; a weak D match, TRBD2 (5 bases). CDR1 MNHNS and CDR2 SASEGT come from the germline V gene. Trimming took off 2 bases at V and 6 bases at J, with 9 bases between the two ends. The CDR3 runs 13 residues. The CDR3 here is CASSERGLDTQYF. DNA of the CDR3: TGTGCCAGCAGTGAAAGAGGGCTTGATACGCAGTATTTT.

This clone occurred a few times. The chain joins TRBV14 to TRBJ2-5; tentatively, D is TRBD1 (7 bases). The germline V gene encodes CDR1 SGHDN and CDR2 FVKESK. This CDR3 is built from 15 residues. V lost 3 bases, J lost 5 bases, and 16 bases lay in between. CDR3 nucleotides: TGTGCCAGCAGCCAGCGGGACAGAGATAGGGAGACCCAGTACTTC. The encoded protein is CASSQRDRDRETQYF.

This chain uses TRBV9 with TRBJ2-1, with 7 bases lining up with TRBD2. Germline CDR1 SGDLS, CDR2 YYNGEE. This CDR3 contains 15 residues. V dropped 0 bases and J dropped 7; count of bases not matched to a gene: 7. The CDR3 region has the DNA TGTGCCAGCAGCGTAGTGGGGGGAGGGACGAATGAGCAGTTCTTC. Protein: CASSVVGGGTNEQFF.

The genes are TRBV6-5 and TRBJ1-1; D ambiguous. Between the trimmed V and J ends, which lost 6 bases and 4 bases, there was a span of 9 bases. Germline V CDR1 and CDR2: MNHEY, SVGAGI. This CDR3 spans 12 amino acids. CDR3 residues: CASRGQFTEAFF. DNA of the CDR3: TGTGCCAGCAGAGGGCAGTTCACTGAAGCTTTCTTT.

The V gene is TRBV19, the J gene TRBJ2-7; maybe TRBD2 (5 bases). Germline V CDR1 and CDR2: LNHDA, SQIVND (reference sequence). V gave up 6 bases and J gave up 9 bases, with 15 bases separating them. The CDR3 runs to 12 residues. CDR3 sequence (DNA): TGTGCCAGTAGCGAGGGCAGTTCGGTGCAGTACTTC. Translating gives CASSEGSSVQYF.

This clone was counted a few times. J is TRBJ2-1 and V is TRBV2; 8 bases are a match to TRBD2. Trimming cost V 9 bases and J 9 bases; bases outside gene matches: 10. This CDR3 is built from 13 residues. The germline CDR1 and CDR2 sequences are SNHLY and FYNNEI. The CDR3, as DNA: TGTGCCAGAAAGGGACTAGATGTGAGTGAGCAGTTCTTC. Encoded protein: CARKGLDVSEQFF.

This clone was seen only a few times. The chain has TRBV14 and TRBJ1-1, with D possibly matching TRBD1 (5 bases). Germline V lookup: CDR1 SGHDN, CDR2 FVKESK. The CDR3 covers 13 residues. Trimming took 3 bases from V and 8 from J, leaving 13 bases between them. The CDR3 reads CASSQSLRGEAFF. For the CDR3, the DNA is TGTGCCAGCAGCCAGTCTCTTCGGGGGGAAGCTTTCTTT.

This clone has a handful of counts. The V and J genes are TRBV2 and TRBJ2-7; D is unresolved. Trimming took off 7 bases at V and 6 bases at J, with 19 bases between the two ends. Germline CDR1 is SNHLY and CDR2 is FYNNEI. The CDR3 runs 14 residues. The CDR3 DNA reads TGTGCCAGCAATAGAGACATGGGCCCTTCCGAGCAGTACTTC. Encoded protein: CASNRDMGPSEQYF. Variable domain in full (rest from reference TRBV2 and TRBJ2-7): EPEVTQTPSHQVTQMGQEVILRCVPISNHLYFYWYRQILGQKVEFLVSFYNNEISEKSEIFDDQFSVERPDGSNFTLKIRSTKLEDSAMYFCASNRDMGPSEQYFGPGTRLTVT.

This clone appeared once. V and J are TRBV19 and TRBJ2-2; TRBD1 agrees at 8 bases. CDR3 length: 15 residues. The V segment lost 6 bases and the J segment 6 bases; nucleotides outside the gene matches: 9. Per the germline V gene, CDR1 is LNHDA and CDR2 is SQIVND (reference sequence). The CDR3 region is CASSRQGTFAGELFF. CDR3 sequence (DNA): TGTGCCAGTAGCCGACAGGGGACTTTCGCCGGGGAGCTGTTTTTT.

Remarks on this clone: The germline gene is not matched at one end of the junction; a read error may be the cause. This chain joins TRBV19 and TRBJ2-1; D is possibly TRBD2 (5 bases). The germline V gene has CDR1 LNHDA and CDR2 SQIVND (reference sequence). The CDR3 is 12 amino acids. The CDR3 region is CASSNTRVDTVF. The CDR3 region has the DNA TGTGCCAGTAGTAATACGCGGGTGGATACGGTCTTC.

This chain links TRBV6-5 with TRBJ1-2; no reliable D call. The CDR3 spans 12 residues. From germline, CDR1 is MNHEY and CDR2 SVGAGI. The germline V and J ends were trimmed by 2 bases and 4 bases, with 5 bases remaining between them. CDR3 bases: TGTGCCAGCAGTTACGGGCCCTATGGCTACACCTTC. Its protein is CASSYGPYGYTF.

J is TRBJ2-7 and V is TRBV12-3 or TRBV12-4; possibly TRBD2 for D (5 bases). V lost 2 bases and J lost 6, with 8 bases in between. This CDR3 has 12 amino acids. The CDR3 region is CASSLFRGEQYF. CDR3 coding DNA: TGTGCCAGCAGTTTATTCCGGGGCGAGCAGTACTTC.

There are a few counts of this clone. The chain employs TRBV5-1 and TRBJ2-7, with 9 bases lining up with TRBD1. There are 14 residues in the CDR3. Germline V gene lookup returns CDR1 SGHRS and CDR2 YFSETQ. Germline trimming cut 3 bases from V and 3 bases from J; bases unmatched to any gene: 4. In nucleotides, the CDR3 is TGCGCCAGCAGCTCGGGACAGGGTTTCTACGAGCAGTACTTC. This sequence encodes CASSSGQGFYEQYF.

The chain couples TRBV5-6 to TRBJ2-1; D unresolved. This CDR3 is built from 13 residues. Trimming stripped 1 base from V and 7 bases from J, with 9 bases between. Germline CDR1 reads SGHDT; CDR2 reads YYEEEE. The CDR3 coding sequence is TGTGCCAGCAGCTTGTGGCTGGGGAATGAGCAGTTCTTC. This translates into CASSLWLGNEQFF. Drawing the rest from reference TRBV5-6 and TRBJ2-1, the complete variable domain is DAGVTQSPTHLIKTRGQQVTLRCSPKSGHDTVSWYQQALGQGPQFIFQYYEEEERQRGNFPDRFSGHQFPNYSSELNVNALLLGDSALYLCASSLWLGNEQFFGPGTRLTVL.

The CDR3 loop reads CASSLGQGASNQPQHF. The DNA for the CDR3 is TGTGCCAGCTCCCTGGGACAGGGGGCGAGCAATCAGCCCCAGCATTTT. This rearrangement joins TRBV18 to TRBJ1-5, with 12 bases aligning to TRBD1. This CDR3 is built from 16 residues. V was pared by 6 bases and J by 1 base, with 4 bases of the junction left unmatched. Germline V gene lookup returns CDR1 KGHSH and CDR2 LQKENI.